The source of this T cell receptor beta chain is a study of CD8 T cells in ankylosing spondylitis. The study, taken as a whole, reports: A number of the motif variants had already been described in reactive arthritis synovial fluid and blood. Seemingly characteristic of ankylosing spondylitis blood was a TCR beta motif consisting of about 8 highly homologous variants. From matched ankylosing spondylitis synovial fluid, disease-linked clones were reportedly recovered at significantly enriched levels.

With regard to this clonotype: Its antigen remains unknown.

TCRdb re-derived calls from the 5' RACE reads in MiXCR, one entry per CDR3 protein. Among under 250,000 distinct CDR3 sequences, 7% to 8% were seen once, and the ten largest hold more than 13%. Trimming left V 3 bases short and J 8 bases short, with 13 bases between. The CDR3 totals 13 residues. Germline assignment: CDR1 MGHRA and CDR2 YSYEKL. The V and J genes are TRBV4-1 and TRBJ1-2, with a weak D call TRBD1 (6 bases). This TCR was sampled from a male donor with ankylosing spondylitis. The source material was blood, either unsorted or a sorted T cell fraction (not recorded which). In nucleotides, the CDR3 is TGCGCCAGCAGCCATGGGGGCGGGAAGGGCTACACCTTC. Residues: CASSHGGGKGYTF.